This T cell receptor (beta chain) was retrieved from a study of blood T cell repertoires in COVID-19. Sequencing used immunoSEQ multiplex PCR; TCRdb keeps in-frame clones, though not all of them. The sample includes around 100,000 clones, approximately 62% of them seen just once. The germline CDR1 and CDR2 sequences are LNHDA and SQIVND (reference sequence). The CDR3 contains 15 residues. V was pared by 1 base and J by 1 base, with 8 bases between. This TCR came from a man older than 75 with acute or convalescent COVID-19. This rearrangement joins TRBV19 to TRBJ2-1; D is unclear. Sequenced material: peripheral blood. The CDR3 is CASSIVQTSYNEQFF. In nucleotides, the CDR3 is TGTGCCAGTAGTATAGTCCAGACTTCCTACAATGAGCAGTTCTTC.